This TCR beta chain was captured by sequencing in a study of beta chain features in type 1 diabetes. Study-level results: A closer apparent resemblance between naive, central memory and Treg TCRB repertoires was seen in patients than in healthy donors. Cells with high TCR expression could be over-represented by cDNA sequencing. VDJ junctions in type 1 diabetes patients carried more deletions and fewer insertions.

This clone appeared a few times. Its antigen is not known. Expressed TCRB transcripts were sequenced, since all the RNA that had been isolated was reverse transcribed. Sequenced naive, central memory and regulatory T cell samples produced an average of about 3.57 million reads. Assay used: immunoSEQ multiplex PCR; TCRdb lists only in-frame clones, some missing. The table shows 500,000 to 700,000 clones, with around a sixth occurring only once. This CDR3 spans 16 amino acids. Germline CDR1 LGHNA, CDR2 YSLEER. V gave up 1 base and J gave up 0 bases, with 10 bases separating them. What was sequenced was naive CD4+ T cells from blood. The sequence was collected from a man aged 18 to 30 in good health. This chain uses TRBV4-3 with TRBJ2-4; D unresolved. CDR3 in DNA: TGCGCCAGCAGCCAAGCGCCCATTGTAGCCAAAAACATTCAGTACTTC. It yields the protein CASSQAPIVAKNIQYF.